These 6 T cell receptor beta chains came from one sample sequenced in a study of blood T cell repertoires in COVID-19. Clones were sequenced by immunoSEQ multiplex PCR, and TCRdb holds only the in-frame ones, with some missing. The sample records about 130,000 clones, approximately 80% being singletons. The sequencing sample was made of peripheral blood. The receptors come from a woman in her forties or fifties with acute or convalescent COVID-19.

The chain has TRBV18 and TRBJ1-1; D possibly corresponds to TRBD1 (5 bases). The ends were cut back, 4 bases at V and 1 base at J, with 19 bases in the middle. This CDR3 has 17 amino acids. Germline lookup yields CDR1 KGHSH and CDR2 LQKENI. The CDR3 DNA reads as TGTGCCAGCTCACGCTCAAGCGTTGGCGGACAGAACACTGAAGCTTTCTTT. It translates to CASSRSSVGGQNTEAFF.

Only a few counts were recorded for this clone. The rearrangement uses TRBV30 and TRBJ1-2; weak D call: TRBD1 (5 bases). This CDR3 has 14 residues. Trimming shortened V by 6 bases and J by 5 bases, and 19 bases separated the two germline ends. Germline V CDR1 and CDR2: GTSNPN, SVGIG (reference sequence). The CDR3 DNA sequence: TGTGCCTGTGTCGTGGGGAATCGGGGGTATGGCTACACCTTC. Translation: CACVVGNRGYGYTF.

This chain links TRBV6-1 with TRBJ1-2; D unresolved. V was shortened by 3 bases and J by 2 bases, with 13 bases between the two germline ends. Germline assignment: CDR1 MNHNS and CDR2 SASEGT. The CDR3 is 15 residues long. The CDR3 sequence is CASSDPLGRNYGYTF. In DNA form, the CDR3 reads TGTGCCAGCAGTGATCCCCTCGGGAGGAACTATGGCTACACCTTC.

This clone was detected a few times. V usage is TRBV7-3 and J usage is TRBJ1-2, with TRBD1 matching over 8 bases. Trimming cost V 2 bases and J 10 bases; bases outside gene matches: 6. Germline V gene data show CDR1 as SGHTA and CDR2 as FQGTGA. CDR3 length equals 13 residues. CDR3 sequence (DNA): TGTGCCAGCAGCTTAGGTGGGACAGGATCCTACACCTTC. It encodes CASSLGGTGSYTF.

The chain carries TRBV7-2 and TRBJ1-4; 7 bases fit TRBD1. V dropped 0 bases and J dropped 6; count of bases not matched to a gene: 4. Germline V CDR1 and CDR2: SGHTA, FQGNSA. The CDR3 is 15 amino acids. CDR3 loop: CASSLATGWYEKLFF. The CDR3, as DNA: TGTGCCAGCAGCTTAGCGACAGGGTGGTATGAAAAACTGTTTTTT. Full variable domain (remainder filled in from reference TRBV7-2 and TRBJ1-4): GAGVSQSPSNKVTEKGKDVELRCDPISGHTALYWYRQSLGQGLEFLIYFQGNSAPDKSGLPSDRFSAERTGGSVSTLTIQRTQQEDSAVYLCASSLATGWYEKLFFGSGTQLSVL.

This chain joins TRBV18 and TRBJ2-2; 8 bases line up with TRBD2. The CDR3 consists of 17 residues. Germline V gives CDR1 KGHSH, CDR2 LQKENI. V was clipped by 3 bases and J by 6 bases; unmatched bases: 12. The CDR3 reads CASSPQRGKTWAGELFF. The DNA for the CDR3 is TGTGCCAGCTCACCTCAGCGGGGGAAGACGTGGGCCGGGGAGCTGTTTTTT.